This T cell receptor (beta chain) was documented in a study of blood T cell repertoires in COVID-19. Across the whole study: There were acute and convalescent COVID-19 samples, and they came from the United States, Italy and Spain.

The data were produced by immunoSEQ multiplex PCR, yet TCRdb's version contains in-frame clones alone and is incomplete. The sample consists of roughly 260,000 clones, roughly 89% of them appearing once. Per germline, CDR1 SGHVS and CDR2 FNYEAQ. The CDR3 totals 16 residues. The V end lost 5 bases, the J end lost 5 bases, and 21 bases lay between the germline ends. The sample taken for sequencing was PBMCs or T cells enriched from blood (not recorded which). This sequence was found in a woman in her 30s with acute COVID-19. The chain has TRBV7-6 and TRBJ1-1, with a possible D match to TRBD1 (6 bases). The CDR3 DNA is TGTGCCAGCAGCGCTCGGGGGCGGGGGCGAGGAACTGAAGCTTTCTTT. It codes for CASSARGRGRGTEAFF.